This TCR beta chain was recovered during a study of regulatory T cells in long-lasting Graves disease. Relying on iRepertoire HTBI primers and Arm-PCR of CDR3 regions, the team built TCR beta libraries. TCRdb fed the multiplex PCR reads into MiXCR, producing one record per CDR3 protein. The data show roughly 440,000 distinct CDR3 sequences, around 15% seen once. V lost 6 bases and J lost 1, with 12 bases in between. The CDR3 runs 15 residues. Germline CDR1 and CDR2: LNHDA and SQIVND (reference sequence). As to time point: newly diagnosed GD, antithyroid drugs for less than 3 months. RNA isolated from PBMCs was used to make the TCR library. These data were also filed under a second study, of T cells in Graves' hyperthyroidism and ophthalmopathy. That report notes: Stable hyperthyroidism and ophthalmopathy were separated using 13 V-J signatures.

The chain couples TRBV19 to TRBJ2-2, with D hard to call. The TCR originated in a young woman with Graves disease. The sequenced sample was peripheral blood mononuclear cells (PBMCs), obtained at new diagnosis, from a patient treated with antithyroid drugs. CDR3 sequence: CASRDGQLNTGELFF. The CDR3 nucleotides are TGTGCCAGTAGGGACGGGCAGTTGAACACCGGGGAGCTGTTTTTT.